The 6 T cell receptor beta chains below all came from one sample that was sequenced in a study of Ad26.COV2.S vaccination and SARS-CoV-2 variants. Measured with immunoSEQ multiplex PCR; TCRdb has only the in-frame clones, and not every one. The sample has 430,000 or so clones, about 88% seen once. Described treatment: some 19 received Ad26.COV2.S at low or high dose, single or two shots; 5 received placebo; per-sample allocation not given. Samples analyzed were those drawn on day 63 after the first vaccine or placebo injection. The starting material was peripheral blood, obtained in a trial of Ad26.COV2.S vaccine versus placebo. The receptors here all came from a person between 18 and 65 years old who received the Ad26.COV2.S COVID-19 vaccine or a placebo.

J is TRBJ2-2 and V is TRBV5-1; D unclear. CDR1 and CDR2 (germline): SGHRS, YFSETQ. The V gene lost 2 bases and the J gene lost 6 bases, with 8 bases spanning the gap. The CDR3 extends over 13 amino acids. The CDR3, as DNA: TGCGCCAGCAGCTTTACGATGGCCGGGGAGCTGTTTTTT. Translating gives CASSFTMAGELFF.

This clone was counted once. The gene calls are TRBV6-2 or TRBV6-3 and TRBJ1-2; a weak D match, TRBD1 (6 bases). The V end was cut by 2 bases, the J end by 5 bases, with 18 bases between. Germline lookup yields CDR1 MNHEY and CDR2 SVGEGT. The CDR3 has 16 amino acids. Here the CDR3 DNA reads TGTGCCAGCAGTTACCGGAACCGGGGGCGGATGTATGGCTACACCTTC. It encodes CASSYRNRGRMYGYTF.

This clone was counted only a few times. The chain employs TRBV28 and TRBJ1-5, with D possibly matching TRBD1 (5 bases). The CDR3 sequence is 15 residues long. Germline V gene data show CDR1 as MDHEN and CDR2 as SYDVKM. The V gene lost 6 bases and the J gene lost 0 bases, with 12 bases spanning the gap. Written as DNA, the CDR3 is TGTGCCAGCAGATGGACACCGTATAGCAATCAGCCCCAGCATTTT. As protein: CASRWTPYSNQPQHF.

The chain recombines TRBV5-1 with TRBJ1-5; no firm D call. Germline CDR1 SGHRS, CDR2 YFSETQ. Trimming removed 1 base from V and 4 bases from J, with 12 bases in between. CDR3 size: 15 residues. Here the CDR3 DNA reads TGCGCCAGCAGCTTGCAAGGCATACCGAATCAGCCCCAGCATTTT. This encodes CASSLQGIPNQPQHF.

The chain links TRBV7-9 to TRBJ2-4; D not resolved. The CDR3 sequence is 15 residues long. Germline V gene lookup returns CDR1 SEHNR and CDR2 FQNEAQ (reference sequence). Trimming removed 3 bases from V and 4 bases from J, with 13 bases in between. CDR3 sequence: CASSFMVESKNIQYF. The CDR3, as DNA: TGTGCCAGCAGCTTCATGGTCGAGTCGAAAAACATTCAGTACTTC.

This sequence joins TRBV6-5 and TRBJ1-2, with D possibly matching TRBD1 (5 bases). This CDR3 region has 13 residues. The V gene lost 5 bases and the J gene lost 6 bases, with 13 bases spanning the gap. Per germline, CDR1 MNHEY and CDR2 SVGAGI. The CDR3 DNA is TGTGCCAGCAGTACCTGGGACGGCGATGGCTACACCTTC. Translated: CASSTWDGDGYTF.